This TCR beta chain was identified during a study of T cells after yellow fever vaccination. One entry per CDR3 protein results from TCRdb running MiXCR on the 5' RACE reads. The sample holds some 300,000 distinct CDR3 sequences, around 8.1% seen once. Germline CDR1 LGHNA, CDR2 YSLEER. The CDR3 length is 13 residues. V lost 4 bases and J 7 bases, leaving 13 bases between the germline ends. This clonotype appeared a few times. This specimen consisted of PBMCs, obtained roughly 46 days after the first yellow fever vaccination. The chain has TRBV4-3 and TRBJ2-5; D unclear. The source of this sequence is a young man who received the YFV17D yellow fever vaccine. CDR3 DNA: TGCGCCAGCAGCCTTACCGATTCGGGGACCCAGTACTTC. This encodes CASSLTDSGTQYF.